Each of the 2 T cell receptor beta chains below was sequenced from the same sample in a study of blood T cells in healthy people across ages. PCR was performed a second time for about 7 to 12 cycles using a sample-barcoded 5' primer and a J-beta primer mix. TCRdb called the 5' RACE reads again in MiXCR, with one record for every CDR3 protein. The sample includes 1,800,000 or so distinct CDR3 sequences, about 39% of them seen just once. The sequenced material came from blood. The receptors derive from a human donor in good health.

There are a few counts of this clonotype. J is TRBJ2-3 and V is TRBV4-2; D ambiguous. This CDR3 is 13 amino acids long. Germline V lookup: CDR1 LGHNA, CDR2 YNFKEQ. With 4 bases removed from V and 3 bases from J, the gap between germline ends came to 8 bases. The CDR3: CASSRMATDTQYF. CDR3 DNA: TGTGCCAGCAGCCGCATGGCGACAGATACGCAGTATTTT.

This clonotype was observed a few times. The chain uses TRBV10-3 and TRBJ1-1; possibly TRBD1 for D (6 bases). The length of the CDR3 is 14 residues. Germline V gene data show CDR1 as ENHRY and CDR2 as SYGVKD. Trimming stripped 3 bases from V and 10 bases from J, with 18 bases between. In DNA form, the CDR3 reads TGTGCCATCAGTGAAACGGCCAGGGGCGCGGGAGCTTTCTTT. Its translation: CAISETARGAGAFF.